This T cell receptor (beta chain) was profiled in a study of blood T cell repertoires in COVID-19 (dated by TCRdb to the early 2020s). Study-wide context: The collaborator samples originated in the United States, Italy and Spain and spanned the acute and convalescent phases of COVID-19. Where HLA class I and class II types were available, the types were taken from metadata supplied by the sample provider, not from assay-based typing. Deeply sampled blood TCRbeta repertoires from subjects exposed to, actively infected with, or recovered from COVID-19 were included in the dataset. A de-identified subject ID, COVID-19 status, age in years and sex were almost always included in the sample metadata. The repertoires were released in a freely available public database intended as a resource for research on the immune response to SARS-CoV-2. The samples were drawn from two sources: the first 160 participants of the ongoing ImmuneRACE study, and some 1,300 subjects contributed by 6 global collaborators. The prospective study material was composed of cDNA or gDNA derived from T cells, B-cell-depleted T cells, or PBMCs.

The V end loses 5 bases and the J end loses 5 bases, and a stretch of 10 bases separates them. The CDR3 has 12 amino acids, counting the end cysteine and phenylalanine. The CDR3 DNA has 36 bases and is translated from base 1. CDR1 is given as SGHVS and CDR2 as FNYEAQ, both from the germline V gene. The immunoSEQ Assay, a bias-controlled multiplex PCR, was used to amplify TCRbeta CDR3 regions from genomic DNA. Per the original workflow: The number of nucleated cells in each sample was estimated by amplification of reference gene primers within the assay. To quantify the absolute abundance of each unique TCRbeta CDR3 rearrangement, sequence reads were collapsed and filtered. For each sample, productive Simpson clonality was calculated as the square root of Simpson's diversity index over productive rearrangements. TCRdb stores this immuneACCESS table with in-frame sequences only. Part of the clones is absent; in the studies checked, under half of the shortfall reflects unresolved V genes, and no reason is known for the rest. The D gene and trimming were derived from the DNA, and the V and J assignments and clone size from that table. For this sample there are 350,000 or so clones; roughly 89% appear just once. The top ten clones comprise under 5% of the sample.

In Seattle, one collaborating source enrolled patients while the infection was active and tracked those patients longitudinally over the course of disease. Each collaborating institution followed its own protocols to collect whole blood in K2EDTA tubes. For TCRbeta analysis, collaborator samples were shipped as frozen whole blood, as isolated PBMCs, or as DNA extracted from either sample type. Study-level results and caveats: The quantity of clinical and demographic metadata differed by source and by participant and was supplied without curation.

This clone was recorded a few times. No cognate antigen has been identified for it. Per-nucleotide qualities are absent, and no much larger clonotype sits a single base away. This TCR derives from a woman aged 55-70 years with COVID-19, enrolled during active disease. The sequenced material came from peripheral blood. Recombination joined TRBV7-6 with TRBJ2-7, with TRBD1 tentatively as D gene (6 bases match). The CDR3 sequence is CASSTNRDEQYF. The nucleotide sequence is given as TGTGCCAGCAGCACGAACAGGGACGAGCAGTACTTC.